The next 28 T cell receptor beta chains were all read from a single sample in a study of blood T cell repertoires in COVID-19. The table came from immunoSEQ multiplex PCR; TCRdb's copy has only in-frame clones and leaves some out. Among about 50,000 clones listed, 85% to 90% were seen once. The sample consisted of peripheral blood. These receptor sequences come from an elderly man with active COVID-19.

The rearrangement joins TRBV15 to TRBJ1-4; 7 bases are a match to TRBD1. With 1 base clipped from V and 3 bases from J, the junction kept 8 bases outside the gene matches. The V gene's germline CDR1 is LNHNV and CDR2 YYDKDF (reference sequence). This CDR3 has 17 amino acids. The CDR3 sequence: CATSRVRTQGSNEKLFF. CDR3 coding DNA: TGTGCCACCAGCAGAGTCAGAACACAGGGGTCTAATGAAAAACTGTTTTTT.

V usage is TRBV27 and J usage is TRBJ2-3; D may be TRBD1 (6 bases). Germline loops: CDR1 MNHEY, CDR2 SMNVEV (reference sequence). The CDR3 runs 12 residues. The V gene lost 4 bases and the J gene lost 8 bases, with 10 bases spanning the gap. The CDR3: CASSWGQGTQYF. The CDR3 nucleotides read TGTGCCAGCAGTTGGGGGCAGGGTACGCAGTATTTT.

The chain employs TRBV14 and TRBJ1-1; maybe TRBD1 (6 bases). Trimming took 3 bases from V and 1 from J, leaving 6 bases between them. CDR1 SGHDN and CDR2 FVKESK come from the germline V gene. The CDR3 sequence is 13 residues long. The CDR3 sequence is CASSQGQNTEAFF. The CDR3, as DNA: TGTGCCAGCAGCCAGGGACAGAACACTGAAGCTTTCTTT. The entire variable domain, with the rest obtained from reference TRBV14 and TRBJ1-1, is as follows: EAGVTQFPSHSVIEKGQTVTLRCDPISGHDNLYWYRRVMGKEIKFLLHFVKESKQDESGMPNNRFLAERTGGTYSTLKVQPAELEDSGVYFCASSQGQNTEAFFGQGTRLTVV.

The chain uses TRBV5-6 and TRBJ2-5; D is ambiguous. Trimming stripped 2 bases from V and 1 base from J, with 6 bases between. CDR1 and CDR2 (germline): SGHDT, YYEEEE. CDR3 length: 13 residues. The DNA of the CDR3 is TGTGCCAGCAGCTTTCTCTCCCAAGAGACCCAGTACTTC. It specifies CASSFLSQETQYF.

The rearrangement joins TRBV25-1 to TRBJ2-6; 13 bases are shared with TRBD2. This CDR3 spans 18 amino acids. CDR1 MGHDK and CDR2 SYGVNS come from the germline V gene. V trimming: 5 bases; J trimming: 2 bases; junction bases outside the gene matches: 6. This CDR3 reads CASSHGLAGVAGANVLTF. The CDR3 nucleotides read TGTGCCAGCAGTCACGGACTAGCGGGAGTAGCTGGGGCCAACGTCCTGACTTTC.

The V gene is TRBV5-4, the J gene TRBJ2-3; the D gene is possibly TRBD2 (6 bases). CDR1 is SGHNT, CDR2 YYREEE, per germline (reference sequence). The CDR3 consists of 16 residues. The V and J ends lost 4 bases and 1 base respectively, with 16 bases between them. This chain's CDR3 is CASSVSGRAGTDTQYF. The DNA of the CDR3 is TGTGCCAGCAGCGTTAGCGGAAGAGCGGGCACAGATACGCAGTATTTT.

The chain links TRBV11-2 to TRBJ2-2; D possibly corresponds to TRBD1 (5 bases). Trimming took off 0 bases at V and 3 bases at J, with 8 bases between the two ends. The CDR3 has 15 amino acids. Per germline, CDR1 SGHAT and CDR2 FQNNGV. For the CDR3, the DNA is TGTGCCAGCAGCTTAGACAGGGCGGACACCGGGGAGCTGTTTTTT. Translation: CASSLDRADTGELFF. The full variable domain, its missing parts supplied by reference TRBV11-2 and TRBJ2-2, is EAGVAQSPRYKIIEKRQSVAFWCNPISGHATLYWYQQILGQGPKLLIQFQNNGVVDDSQLPKDRFSAERLKGVDSTLKIQPAKLEDSAVYLCASSLDRADTGELFFGEGSRLTVL.

The rearrangement joins TRBV28 to TRBJ1-5; D gene unclear. CDR3 length: 13 residues. Trimming removed 3 bases from V and 4 bases from J, with 7 bases in between. CDR1 is MDHEN, CDR2 SYDVKM, per germline. CDR3 residues: CASSFRRNQPQHF. The CDR3 bases are TGTGCCAGCAGTTTTAGGAGGAATCAGCCCCAGCATTTT. Drawing the rest from reference TRBV28 and TRBJ1-5, the complete variable domain is DVKVTQSSRYLVKRTGEKVFLECVQDMDHENMFWYRQDPGLGLRLIYFSYDVKMKEKGDIPEGYSVSREKKERFSLILESASTNQTSMYLCASSFRRNQPQHFGDGTRLSIL.

The chain recombines TRBV15 with TRBJ1-6, with 8 nucleotides matching TRBD1. Germline CDR1 reads LNHNV; CDR2 reads YYDKDF (reference sequence). The V segment lost 9 bases and the J segment 12 bases; nucleotides outside the gene matches: 13. This CDR3 is 14 amino acids long. CDR3 in DNA: TGTGCCACGAAAACGGACAGGGCCCCAGGACCCCTCCACTTT. This gives the protein CATKTDRAPGPLHF.

This sequence joins TRBV20-1 and TRBJ2-1; maybe TRBD1 (6 bases). This CDR3 region has 20 residues. The germline CDR1 and CDR2 sequences are DFQATT and SNEGSKA (reference sequence). With 3 bases removed from V and 3 bases from J, the gap between germline ends came to 30 bases. The CDR3 DNA sequence: TGCAGTGCTAGTCACGGGCGTGGGGGCGCCTGGCGTGGGGACTACAATGAGCAGTTCTTC. As protein: CSASHGRGGAWRGDYNEQFF.

CDR3 sequence: CASSAGLAGFPGRYEQYF. The CDR3 DNA is TGTGCCAGCAGTGCGGGACTAGCGGGATTTCCCGGCCGCTACGAGCAGTACTTC. The gene calls are TRBV6-1 and TRBJ2-7, with TRBD2 identical over 13 bases. Per germline, CDR1 MNHNS and CDR2 SASEGT. The CDR3 length is 18 residues. After removal of 4 bases from V and 3 bases from J, the junction contained 12 bases not matched to a gene.

This clone is a singleton in its sample. The rearrangement uses TRBV7-3 and TRBJ2-6, with TRBD2 as a possible D gene (6 bases). This CDR3 is built from 18 residues. Germline CDR1 reads SGHTA; CDR2 reads FQGTGA. Trimming took off 4 bases at V and 0 bases at J, with 16 bases between the two ends. The CDR3 spells CASSSSGLPVSGANVLTF. The CDR3 DNA follows: TGTGCCAGCAGCTCGTCGGGACTCCCTGTCTCTGGGGCCAACGTCCTGACTTTC.

This sequence joins TRBV28 and TRBJ2-2; D not certain. The length of the CDR3 is 14 residues. Germline lookup yields CDR1 MDHEN and CDR2 SYDVKM. V was cut by 7 bases and J by 2 bases, with 11 bases left in between. CDR3 DNA sequence: TGTGCCAGCACCCTAAGCCCAAACACCGGGGAGCTGTTTTTT. It specifies CASTLSPNTGELFF. The full variable domain, in which reference TRBV28 and TRBJ2-2 provide the parts outside the CDR3, is DVKVTQSSRYLVKRTGEKVFLECVQDMDHENMFWYRQDPGLGLRLIYFSYDVKMKEKGDIPEGYSVSREKKERFSLILESASTNQTSMYLCASTLSPNTGELFFGEGSRLTVL.

This sequence joins TRBV6-2 or TRBV6-3 and TRBJ2-1; TRBD2 matches 8 bases. Trimming cost V 6 bases and J 10 bases; bases outside gene matches: 5. CDR3 length: 12 residues. Per germline, CDR1 MNHEY and CDR2 SVGEGT. The CDR3 nucleotides are TGTGCCAGCAGCACGGGACTAGTGGAGCAGTTCTTC. It encodes CASSTGLVEQFF.

This chain uses TRBV15 with TRBJ1-6; TRBD1 matches 8 bases. V dropped 0 bases and J dropped 8; count of bases not matched to a gene: 3. This CDR3 comprises 15 residues. CDR1 is LNHNV and CDR2 is YYDKDF in the germline V gene (reference sequence). DNA of the CDR3: TGTGCCACCAGCAGAGAATCAGGGGGCTATTCACCCCTCCACTTT. Encoded protein: CATSRESGGYSPLHF.

The chain links TRBV27 to TRBJ2-1; the match to TRBD1 covers 9 bases. The CDR3 runs to 13 residues. CDR1 and CDR2 from the germline V gene are MNHEY and SMNVEV (reference sequence). Trimming cost V 9 bases and J 9 bases; bases outside gene matches: 9. This CDR3 reads CASGTGMLGEQFF. The CDR3 region has the DNA TGTGCCAGTGGGACAGGGATGTTGGGTGAGCAGTTCTTC.

The chain is built from TRBV5-4 and TRBJ2-2; a weak D match, TRBD1 (5 bases). Germline assignment: CDR1 SGHNT and CDR2 YYREEE (reference sequence). The CDR3 has 13 residues. Trimming removed 2 bases at V and 10 bases at J, with 12 bases between. DNA for the CDR3: TGTGCCAGCAGCTTTCCAGGGAATTCGGAGCTGTTTTTT. Its protein product is CASSFPGNSELFF.

Turning to this clone: An end of the junction differs from the germline gene, which may be a read error. Other DNA sequences of this sample code for an identical CDR3. This rearrangement joins TRBV7-3 to TRBJ2-5, with 10 bases matching TRBD1. Germline assignment: CDR1 SGHTA and CDR2 FQGTGA. The length of the CDR3 is 17 residues. The CDR3 here is CASSPAPDRGSQETQYF. The CDR3, as DNA: TGCGCCAGCAGCCCCGCCCCGGACAGGGGGTCGCAAGAGACCCAGTACTTC.

The chain carries TRBV18 and TRBJ2-7; possibly TRBD1 for D (5 bases). Germline assignment: CDR1 KGHSH and CDR2 LQKENI. V was cut by 4 bases and J by 1 base, with 20 bases left in between. The CDR3 runs 17 residues. The CDR3: CASSLNGPQTVSYEQYF. The CDR3 region has the DNA TGTGCCAGCTCACTAAATGGGCCTCAGACAGTGTCCTACGAGCAGTACTTC.

The chain employs TRBV10-3 and TRBJ2-1; 10 bases match TRBD2. Germline values: CDR1 ENHRY, CDR2 SYGVKD. J lost 1 base, V lost 3 bases, and 6 bases had no gene match. The CDR3 totals 17 residues. In DNA, the CDR3 is TGTGCCATCAGTGAATCTAGCGGGAGAGGGTCCTACAATGAGCAGTTCTTC. Amino acids: CAISESSGRGSYNEQFF.

The chain joins TRBV5-4 to TRBJ2-2; 11 nucleotides agree with TRBD2. CDR1 SGHNT and CDR2 YYREEE come from the germline V gene (reference sequence). The CDR3 contains 18 residues. The V and J ends lost 4 bases and 0 bases, in that order; junction bases with no gene match: 8. For the CDR3, the DNA is TGTGCCAGCAGCCCGGACCTGGGACTAGCGGCGAACACCGGGGAGCTGTTTTTT. Its translation: CASSPDLGLAANTGELFF. Full variable domain (outside the CDR3, taken from reference TRBV5-4 and TRBJ2-2): ETGVTQSPTHLIKTRGQQVTLRCSSQSGHNTVSWYQQALGQGPQFIFQYYREEENGRGNFPPRFSGLQFPNYSSELNVNALELDDSALYLCASSPDLGLAANTGELFFGEGSRLTVL.

This rearrangement joins TRBV3-1 (or the pseudogene TRBV3-2) to TRBJ2-1, with D maybe TRBD2 (6 bases). V was shortened by 0 bases and J by 6 bases, with 9 bases between the two germline ends. The CDR3 extends over 14 amino acids. From germline, CDR1 is LGHDT and CDR2 YNNKEL (reference sequence). The CDR3: CASSQDGGSNEQFF. In DNA, the CDR3 is TGTGCCAGCAGCCAAGATGGGGGGAGCAATGAGCAGTTCTTC.

The chain uses TRBV7-9 and TRBJ2-7; 13 nucleotides match TRBD2. The CDR3 is 15 residues long. CDR1 SEHNR and CDR2 FQNEAQ come from the germline V gene (reference sequence). Trimming cost V 3 bases and J 2 bases; bases outside gene matches: 1. The CDR3 region has the DNA TGTGCCAGCAGCTTCGGGACTAGCGGGACCTACGAGCAGTACTTC. Translated, it gives CASSFGTSGTYEQYF.

This chain joins TRBV11-1 and TRBJ2-6, with D maybe TRBD1 (5 bases). V was cut by 4 bases and J by 3 bases, with 10 bases left in between. The length of the CDR3 is 15 residues. Germline V gene sequence: CDR1 SGHAT, CDR2 FQDESV (reference sequence). The CDR3 reads CASSSGLFGANVLTF. In nucleotides, the CDR3 is TGTGCCAGCAGCTCAGGGTTATTTGGGGCCAACGTCCTGACTTTC. Full variable domain (remainder filled in from reference TRBV11-1 and TRBJ2-6): EAEVAQSPRYKITEKSQAVAFWCDPISGHATLYWYRQILGQGPELLVQFQDESVVDDSQLPKDRFSAERLKGVDSTLKIQPAELGDSAMYLCASSSGLFGANVLTFGAGSRLTVL.

The rearrangement joins TRBV12-5 to TRBJ2-2; no reliable D call. Trimming left V 2 bases short and J 1 base short, with 11 bases between. The CDR3 consists of 16 residues. The germline V gene has CDR1 LGHNT and CDR2 FRNRAP. DNA for the CDR3: TGTGCTAGTGGTTTGCCCATTGTCGGGAACACCGGGGAGCTGTTTTTT. Protein sequence: CASGLPIVGNTGELFF. The full variable domain, rest sourced from reference TRBV12-5 and TRBJ2-2, is DARVTQTPRHKVTEMGQEVTMRCQPILGHNTVFWYRQTMMQGLELLAYFRNRAPLDDSGMPKDRFSAEMPDATLATLKIQPSEPRDSAVYFCASGLPIVGNTGELFFGEGSRLTVL.

A single count supports this clone. The chain uses TRBV28 and TRBJ2-7; 8 nucleotides agree with TRBD1. The CDR3 is 14 amino acids. Germline-derived CDR1 and CDR2 are MDHEN and SYDVKM. J lost 2 bases, V lost 5 bases, and 5 bases had no gene match. CDR3 nucleotide sequence: TGTGCCAGCAGTCCGGGACAGGCTACCTACGAGCAGTACTTC. Translation gives CASSPGQATYEQYF.

The chain recombines TRBV2 with TRBJ1-1, with D unresolved. The CDR3 is 12 amino acids. V was shortened by 6 bases and J by 3 bases, with 8 bases between the two germline ends. Germline lookup yields CDR1 SNHLY and CDR2 FYNNEI. This chain's CDR3 is CASRPIDTEAFF. The CDR3 DNA is TGTGCCAGCAGGCCCATAGACACTGAAGCTTTCTTT.

This rearrangement joins TRBV5-1 to TRBJ2-1; TRBD2 matches at 10 bases. Looked up from germline, CDR1 is SGHRS and CDR2 is YFSETQ. V dropped 0 bases and J dropped 9; count of bases not matched to a gene: 9. The CDR3 consists of 16 residues. The CDR3: CASSLGAGGPHGEQFF. CDR3 in DNA: TGCGCCAGCAGCTTGGGAGCGGGAGGGCCTCATGGTGAGCAGTTCTTC.